This T cell receptor (beta chain) was captured in a study of cytomegalovirus exposure and HLA in healthy donors. The J segment lost 7 bases and the V segment lost 6 bases, leaving 9 bases of the junction unmatched. This CDR3 comprises 14 residues. CDR1 MNHNY and CDR2 SVGAGI come from the germline V gene (reference sequence). Details on this clone: Antigen specificity is unknown.

General study findings and limits: After further analysis at a later stage, some 15,000 TCR beta sequences were associated with HLA alleles at 0.05 false discovery rate. An Asian-associated ancestry cluster reportedly showed fewer N-insertions than the roughly 700-donor mean in a later analysis. Being productive about 87% or about 30% of the time was typical of most TCR beta V segments in an earlier analysis. Later analysis identified a missense DCLRE1C variant that was linked to TCR beta V- and J-gene trimming.

This PCR relied on a set of 60 Vbeta primers and 13 Jbeta primers. Method: immunoSEQ multiplex PCR; TCRdb's copy keeps in-frame clones and lacks some. The repertoire holds 120,000 to 150,000 clones, with about 84% as singletons. This TCR came from a male donor in good health and CMV-seronegative. V usage is TRBV6-6 and J usage is TRBJ1-2; 9 nucleotides align to TRBD1. Sequenced input: PBMCs. The CDR3 bases are TGTGCCAGCAGATCGGGACAGGGCCGCCGTGGCTACACCTTC. It yields the protein CASRSGQGRRGYTF.